This is a list of T cell receptor beta chains from one sample in a study of blood T cell repertoires in COVID-19. Produced via immunoSEQ multiplex PCR; TCRdb's table is partial and in-frame only. Of fewer than 300,000 clones listed, approximately 84% were seen once; the top ten hold over 1.1%. Sequencing was carried out using peripheral blood. The receptors derive from a human donor with COVID-19, enrolled during active disease. The donor label of this sample is uncertain. Each CDR3 is given with its conserved first and last residue. Each record gives: CDR3 DNA, CDR3 protein, J gene, D gene, clone size, V gene, CDR3 length. D genes are given only for firm matches. Only part of the rows carry a size: once, few, many, or a class if the clone is expanded.

CDR3nt: TGTGCCAGCAGCCCAGGGGTTCACTATGGCTACACCTTC
CDR3aa: CASSPGVHYGYTF
j_gene: TRBJ1-2
d_gene: -
abundance: -
v_gene: TRBV3-1/TRBV3-2
len: 13

CDR3nt: TGCAGCGTTGAAGCCCTCCTAGCTAGAGTAACAGATACGCAGTATTTT
CDR3aa: CSVEALLARVTDTQYF
j_gene: TRBJ2-3
d_gene: -
abundance: -
v_gene: TRBV29-1
len: 16

CDR3nt: TGTGCCAGCAGCTCAACAGGGGACCACACTGAAGCTTTCTTT
CDR3aa: CASSSTGDHTEAFF
j_gene: TRBJ1-1
d_gene: TRBD1
abundance: -
v_gene: TRBV5-6
len: 14

CDR3nt: TGTGCCAGCAGTAGCGGCAGAGCGGATGAAAAACTGTTTTTT
CDR3aa: CASSSGRADEKLFF
j_gene: TRBJ1-4
d_gene: -
abundance: -
v_gene: TRBV28
len: 14

CDR3nt: TGTGCCAGCAGCGTAAGACCGGGGGATGGAGCCGAGCAGTACTTC
CDR3aa: CASSVRPGDGAEQYF
j_gene: TRBJ2-7
d_gene: -
abundance: -
v_gene: TRBV14
len: 15

CDR3nt: TGTGCCAGCAGCCTCGCTGACGGGAGCTATGGCTACACCTTC
CDR3aa: CASSLADGSYGYTF
j_gene: TRBJ1-2
d_gene: -
abundance: -
v_gene: TRBV6-5
len: 14

CDR3nt: TGTGCCAGTAGTCTCCGGACTAGCGGGAGGGGATACGAGCAGTACTTC
CDR3aa: CASSLRTSGRGYEQYF
j_gene: TRBJ2-7
d_gene: TRBD2
abundance: -
v_gene: TRBV19
len: 16

CDR3nt: TGTGCCTGGAGTGTACGTTTGCCGGGTGGCTACACCTTC
CDR3aa: CAWSVRLPGGYTF
j_gene: TRBJ1-2
d_gene: -
abundance: -
v_gene: TRBV30
len: 13

CDR3nt: TGTGCCAGTAGTAGGTTAGCGGGACGGTCCGATACGCAGTATTTT
CDR3aa: CASSRLAGRSDTQYF
j_gene: TRBJ2-3
d_gene: TRBD2
abundance: -
v_gene: TRBV19
len: 15

CDR3nt: TGTGCCAGCAGTTGGACAGGGCAAGAGACCCAGTACTTC
CDR3aa: CASSWTGQETQYF
j_gene: TRBJ2-5
d_gene: TRBD1
abundance: -
v_gene: TRBV12-3/TRBV12-4
len: 13

CDR3nt: TGTGCTAGCAGCCCAGGGGGGCGGGAGGGCCGTTTAGGTGAGCAGTTCTTC
CDR3aa: CASSPGGREGRLGEQFF
j_gene: TRBJ2-1
d_gene: TRBD2
abundance: -
v_gene: TRBV7-7
len: 17

CDR3nt: TGTGCCAGCAGGGCCCCGCGGCGGGGCGGCAATCAGCCCCAGCATTTT
CDR3aa: CASRAPRRGGNQPQHF
j_gene: TRBJ1-5
d_gene: -
abundance: -
v_gene: TRBV28
len: 16

CDR3nt: TGTGCCATCAGTGAGCCGACAGGTGAAAAACTGTTTTTT
CDR3aa: CAISEPTGEKLFF
j_gene: TRBJ1-4
d_gene: -
abundance: many
v_gene: TRBV10-3
len: 13

CDR3nt: TGTGCCAGCAGACCGGGACTAGCGGGGCCCTACGAGCAGTACTTC
CDR3aa: CASRPGLAGPYEQYF
j_gene: TRBJ2-7
d_gene: TRBD2
abundance: -
v_gene: TRBV27
len: 15

CDR3nt: TGTGCCAGCGATACACAGCGGGAATTTACCTACAATGAGCAGTTCTTC
CDR3aa: CASDTQREFTYNEQFF
j_gene: TRBJ2-1
d_gene: TRBD2
abundance: few
v_gene: TRBV5-6
len: 16

CDR3nt: TGTGCCAGCAGCTTGGATCAGGGAACCACAGATACGCAGTATTTT
CDR3aa: CASSLDQGTTDTQYF
j_gene: TRBJ2-3
d_gene: -
abundance: -
v_gene: TRBV5-4
len: 15

CDR3nt: TGTGCCAGCGGGACCGGGACAGGGGCCGGTGAGCAGTTCTTC
CDR3aa: CASGTGTGAGEQFF
j_gene: TRBJ2-1
d_gene: TRBD1
abundance: -
v_gene: TRBV2
len: 14

CDR3nt: TGTGCCAGCAGCAAAGGCCGGGACAGGGCAACTAATGAAAAACTGTTTTTT
CDR3aa: CASSKGRDRATNEKLFF
j_gene: TRBJ1-4
d_gene: -
abundance: -
v_gene: TRBV21-1
len: 17

CDR3nt: TGTGCCAGCAGCCGAAGGACAGGGGAGGATGAGCAGTTCTTC
CDR3aa: CASSRRTGEDEQFF
j_gene: TRBJ2-1
d_gene: TRBD1
abundance: -
v_gene: TRBV7-9
len: 14

CDR3nt: TGTGCCAGCAGCGTAGAGGTAGAGGTTGGAGATACGCAGTATTTT
CDR3aa: CASSVEVEVGDTQYF
j_gene: TRBJ2-3
d_gene: -
abundance: -
v_gene: TRBV9
len: 15

CDR3nt: TGTGCCAGCTCACCGGACAGTTCCTACGAGCAGTACTTC
CDR3aa: CASSPDSSYEQYF
j_gene: TRBJ2-7
d_gene: -
abundance: -
v_gene: TRBV18
len: 13

CDR3nt: TGTGCCAGCACCGGGACTAGCGGGATGGGACGGGACGAGCAGTACTTC
CDR3aa: CASTGTSGMGRDEQYF
j_gene: TRBJ2-7
d_gene: TRBD2
abundance: -
v_gene: TRBV27
len: 16

CDR3nt: TGTGCCAGTAGGCTTATCCGGACGGGACAGGGGGACACAGATACGCAGTATTTT
CDR3aa: CASRLIRTGQGDTDTQYF
j_gene: TRBJ2-3
d_gene: TRBD1
abundance: -
v_gene: TRBV19
len: 18

CDR3nt: TGTGCCAGCAGGCTTCTCAGGGGGAGGACCACCGGGGAGCTGTTTTTT
CDR3aa: CASRLLRGRTTGELFF
j_gene: TRBJ2-2
d_gene: -
abundance: -
v_gene: TRBV11-2
len: 16

CDR3nt: TGTGCCAGCTCACCCCTCCCCGTCCTGAACACCGGGGAGCTGTTTTTT
CDR3aa: CASSPLPVLNTGELFF
j_gene: TRBJ2-2
d_gene: -
abundance: -
v_gene: TRBV18
len: 16

CDR3nt: TGTGCCAGCAGCTATAAGCTAGCGGAGTTGGGGACCCAGTACTTC
CDR3aa: CASSYKLAELGTQYF
j_gene: TRBJ2-5
d_gene: TRBD2
abundance: -
v_gene: TRBV7-2
len: 15

CDR3nt: TGCAGCGTTGAAGGGGGCCGTCGGCAGGAGACCCAGTACTTC
CDR3aa: CSVEGGRRQETQYF
j_gene: TRBJ2-5
d_gene: -
abundance: -
v_gene: TRBV29-1
len: 14

CDR3nt: TGTGCCAGCAGTATCCTACAGGGCGGGAATCAGCCCCAGCATTTT
CDR3aa: CASSILQGGNQPQHF
j_gene: TRBJ1-5
d_gene: -
abundance: -
v_gene: TRBV28
len: 15

CDR3nt: TGTGCCAGCAGGGACGGACTAGCGGGAGGGGGGCAGTTCTTC
CDR3aa: CASRDGLAGGGQFF
j_gene: TRBJ2-1
d_gene: TRBD2
abundance: -
v_gene: TRBV6-6
len: 14

CDR3nt: TGTGCCAGCAGCCAGGAGGGGTCCTACGAGCAGTACTTC
CDR3aa: CASSQEGSYEQYF
j_gene: TRBJ2-7
d_gene: -
abundance: -
v_gene: TRBV11-3
len: 13

CDR3nt: TGTGCCAGCAGTTTGAGGGGGAGAGAGACCCAGTACTTC
CDR3aa: CASSLRGRETQYF
j_gene: TRBJ2-5
d_gene: -
abundance: -
v_gene: TRBV12-3/TRBV12-4
len: 13

CDR3nt: TGTGCCAGCAGTTTAGGAGGGAGTAGTGAGACCCAGTACTTC
CDR3aa: CASSLGGSSETQYF
j_gene: TRBJ2-5
d_gene: -
abundance: -
v_gene: TRBV28
len: 14

CDR3nt: TGTGCCAGCAGTTTTCAGGGCACTGGGGCCAACGTCCTGACTTTC
CDR3aa: CASSFQGTGANVLTF
j_gene: TRBJ2-6
d_gene: -
abundance: -
v_gene: TRBV27
len: 15

CDR3nt: TGTGCCAGCAGCCCCCCAGCGACTAATGAAAAACTGTTTTTT
CDR3aa: CASSPPATNEKLFF
j_gene: TRBJ1-4
d_gene: -
abundance: -
v_gene: TRBV28
len: 14

CDR3nt: TGTGCCAGCAGCCAAGAATGGATAGCGGGAGGGCCTATCGATGAGCAGTTCTTC
CDR3aa: CASSQEWIAGGPIDEQFF
j_gene: TRBJ2-1
d_gene: TRBD2
abundance: -
v_gene: TRBV3-1/TRBV3-2
len: 18

CDR3nt: TGTGCCAGCAGCTTGGCGGCGGTCTTGAACACTGAAGCTTTCTTT
CDR3aa: CASSLAAVLNTEAFF
j_gene: TRBJ1-1
d_gene: -
abundance: -
v_gene: TRBV5-4
len: 15

CDR3nt: TGTGCCAGCAGCTTGGCCCAGGTGGATGGCTACACCTTC
CDR3aa: CASSLAQVDGYTF
j_gene: TRBJ1-2
d_gene: -
abundance: -
v_gene: TRBV7-2
len: 13

CDR3nt: TGTGCCAGCACTCCAGCGGGAGCCTACGAGCAGTACTTC
CDR3aa: CASTPAGAYEQYF
j_gene: TRBJ2-7
d_gene: TRBD2
abundance: -
v_gene: TRBV6-5
len: 13

CDR3nt: TGTGCCAGCAGCCGAGAGGCGACAGGGGATATATATGGCTACACCTTC
CDR3aa: CASSREATGDIYGYTF
j_gene: TRBJ1-2
d_gene: TRBD1
abundance: -
v_gene: TRBV7-9
len: 16

CDR3nt: TGTGCCAGTCGACAGGCCAACTCAACTAATGAAAAACTGTTTTTT
CDR3aa: CASRQANSTNEKLFF
j_gene: TRBJ1-4
d_gene: -
abundance: -
v_gene: TRBV25-1
len: 15

CDR3nt: TGTGCCAGCAGCCCGGGACCGGGAGATCAGCCCCAGCATTTT
CDR3aa: CASSPGPGDQPQHF
j_gene: TRBJ1-5
d_gene: -
abundance: once
v_gene: TRBV7-9
len: 14

CDR3nt: TGTGCCTGGGACCTATCACGATCCTACAATGAGCAGTTCTTC
CDR3aa: CAWDLSRSYNEQFF
j_gene: TRBJ2-1
d_gene: -
abundance: -
v_gene: TRBV30
len: 14